The clone carrying this T cell receptor beta chain showed up just once. This entry comes from a study of graft-versus-host responses after intestinal transplantation. Study details: Induction using anti-thymocyte globulin, followed by tacrolimus and steroids for roughly 3 years, was given to all recipients.

The germline V gene encodes CDR1 MGHRA and CDR2 YSYEKL. The V gene lost 0 bases and the J gene lost 9 bases, with 8 bases spanning the gap. The CDR3 is 12 residues long. The data were produced by immunoSEQ multiplex PCR, yet TCRdb's version contains in-frame clones alone and is incomplete. Of around 23,000 clones in the sample, around 94% were seen once. The source was PBMCs, collected just over 29 days after intestinal transplant. This TCR was recovered from a human patient who received an intestinal transplant, so some T cells may come from the graft donor. The chain links TRBV4-1 to TRBJ1-1; D not resolved. CDR3 sequence: CASSQDRAKAFF. CDR3 DNA: TGCGCCAGCAGCCAAGACCGGGCCAAAGCTTTCTTT.